This T cell receptor beta chain was recovered during a study of blood T cells in healthy people across ages. The CDR3 has 13 residues. Germline lookup yields CDR1 SQVTM and CDR2 ANQGSEA. Trimming took off 4 bases at V and 10 bases at J, with 17 bases between the two ends. A sample-barcoded 5' primer and a J-beta primer mix were used in a second PCR of roughly 7 to 12 cycles. TCRdb recomputed calls from the 5' RACE reads with MiXCR, one row per CDR3 protein. The sample has about a million distinct CDR3 sequences; roughly half are singletons. Study-wide points: A roughly linear fall in TCR beta diversity per million T cells was seen with increasing age.

About this clonotype: Its antigen remains unidentified. A much more abundant neighbour one base away suggests this may be a read error.

The specimen sequenced was blood. V and J are TRBV29-1 and TRBJ2-1; D might be TRBD2 (6 bases). The source of this sequence is a woman aged 55-69 years in good health. CDR3 loop: CSVVPLWTTEQFF. CDR3 DNA: TGCAGCGTTGTCCCGTTGTGGACTACCGAGCAGTTCTTC.